A single sample is the source of the 26 T cell receptor beta chains below, sequenced in a study of shared clonotypes between healthy human individuals. Assay: immunoSEQ multiplex PCR; the TCRdb copy retains only in-frame clones and omits some. The table has a few hundred thousand clones, 97% seen once. Sequencing was performed on naive CD4+ T cells sorted from blood. The sample's subset: CD45RA+ positively selected. These receptors came from a woman in her twenties or thirties in good health.

J is TRBJ2-6 and V is TRBV27, with D unclear. The V end lost 5 bases, the J end lost 4 bases, and 24 bases lay between the germline ends. This CDR3 contains 19 residues. Per the germline V gene, CDR1 is MNHEY and CDR2 is SMNVEV (reference sequence). The CDR3: CASSPPLFSRAPGANVLTF. The CDR3 nucleotides are TGTGCCAGCAGTCCCCCGCTTTTTTCTCGAGCGCCCGGGGCCAACGTCCTGACTTTC.

This sequence joins TRBV27 and TRBJ2-7; 9 bases fit TRBD2. V lost 6 bases, J lost 0 bases, and 6 bases stayed unmatched. CDR3 size: 15 residues. CDR1 is MNHEY, CDR2 SMNVEV, per germline (reference sequence). Here the CDR3 reads CASRDTGLASYEQYF. Here the CDR3 DNA reads TGTGCCAGCAGGGACACGGGACTAGCCTCCTACGAGCAGTACTTC.

The chain uses TRBV6-5 and TRBJ1-6; D not resolved. The V gene's germline CDR1 is MNHEY and CDR2 SVGAGI. Trimming shortened V by 5 bases and J by 4 bases, and 9 bases separated the two germline ends. The CDR3 has 14 amino acids. CDR3 amino acids: CASSATRYNSPLHF. The CDR3 nucleotides read TGTGCCAGCAGTGCGACCCGGTATAATTCACCCCTCCACTTT.

The CDR3 DNA follows: TGTGCCAGCAGCTTGGGGACAGGCGATGGCTACACCTTC. Amino acid sequence: CASSLGTGDGYTF. The rearrangement links TRBV5-6 to TRBJ1-2; TRBD1 aligns across 7 bases. The CDR3 loop spans 13 amino acids. Germline V lookup: CDR1 SGHDT, CDR2 YYEEEE. V was clipped by 0 bases and J by 6 bases; unmatched bases: 2.

This clone was recorded only once. The chain carries TRBV28 and TRBJ1-5, with TRBD1 matching 7 bases. In germline, CDR1 is MDHEN, CDR2 SYDVKM. The V gene end was trimmed by 6 bases and the J gene end by 3 bases; junction bases not matched to a gene: 8. This CDR3 has 15 residues. The CDR3: CASSPRGQDNQPQHF. CDR3 DNA sequence: TGTGCCAGCAGCCCCCGAGGACAGGACAATCAGCCCCAGCATTTT.

This CDR3 is CASIPPSGNEQFF. The CDR3 DNA reads as TGCGCCAGCATCCCCCCTAGCGGAAATGAGCAGTTCTTC. The V and J genes are TRBV5-1 and TRBJ2-1; 7 bases line up with TRBD2. V trimming: 6 bases; J trimming: 7 bases; junction bases outside the gene matches: 7. The CDR3 sequence is 13 residues long. CDR1 SGHRS and CDR2 YFSETQ come from the germline V gene.

CDR3 nucleotide sequence: TGTGCCGGATCCCGGGTGAAGAGGGACGAGCAGTACTTC. It specifies CAGSRVKRDEQYF. This sequence joins TRBV30 and TRBJ2-7; maybe TRBD2 (5 bases). Germline assignment: CDR1 GTSNPN and CDR2 SVGIG (reference sequence). This CDR3 contains 13 residues. The V and J ends lost 8 bases and 5 bases respectively, with 19 bases between them.

V usage is TRBV2 and J usage is TRBJ2-1; the D gene is possibly TRBD1 (5 bases). Germline values: CDR1 SNHLY, CDR2 FYNNEI. This CDR3 is 15 amino acids long. V lost 5 bases and J 0 bases, leaving 11 bases between the germline ends. DNA for the CDR3: TGTGCCAGCAGTCGACAGCCGAGCTCCTACAATGAGCAGTTCTTC. Residues: CASSRQPSSYNEQFF.

The rearrangement links TRBV27 to TRBJ2-1; 9 bases are shared with TRBD1. Germline V gene sequence: CDR1 MNHEY, CDR2 SMNVEV (reference sequence). The CDR3 contains 15 residues. The V gene end was trimmed by 3 bases and the J gene end by 7 bases; junction bases not matched to a gene: 7. CDR3 in amino acids: CASSFSNRGRNEQFF. The DNA of the CDR3 is TGTGCCAGCAGTTTCTCAAACAGGGGGCGGAATGAGCAGTTCTTC.

This chain joins TRBV7-8 and TRBJ2-5; D might be TRBD2 (7 bases). The end of the DNA aligns better with TRBJ2-7, so the J call may be wrong. The CDR3 extends over 16 amino acids. Germline CDR1 and CDR2: SGHVS and FQNEAQ. CDR3 DNA sequence: TGTGCCAGCAGCTTGCCTGGAGGGGGGGGCTCCTACGAGCAGTACTTC. Protein sequence: CASSLPGGGGSYEQYF.

This chain links TRBV19 with TRBJ2-3, with D perhaps being TRBD1 or TRBD2 (6 bases each). The CDR3 length is 17 residues. In germline, CDR1 is LNHDA, CDR2 SQIVND (reference sequence). Between the trimmed V and J ends, which lost 5 bases and 3 bases, there was a span of 21 bases. Here the CDR3 DNA reads TGTGCCAGTAGTTTTACCTCCGGGGGCGTTCGGACAGATACGCAGTATTTT. This translates into CASSFTSGGVRTDTQYF. Filled out from reference TRBV19 and TRBJ2-3, the complete variable domain reads DGGITQSPKYLFRKEGQNVTLSCEQNLNHDAMYWYRQDPGQGLRLIYYSQIVNDFQKGDIAEGYSVSREKKESFPLTVTSAQKNPTAFYLCASSFTSGGVRTDTQYFGPGTRLTVL.

This clone was recorded only once. V gene TRBV7-2 combines with J gene TRBJ1-1, with D possibly matching TRBD1 (5 bases). The CDR3 length is 14 residues. Germline CDR1 and CDR2: SGHTA and FQGNSA. V was trimmed by 0 bases and J by 6 bases, leaving 11 bases between them. The DNA of the CDR3 is TGTGCCAGCAGCTTAGCACGGGGGTCCGCTGAAGCTTTCTTT. Encoded protein: CASSLARGSAEAFF.

This clone showed up just once. This chain joins TRBV27 and TRBJ1-6; the match to TRBD1 covers 9 bases. V lost 2 bases and J lost 11; bases outside the gene matches: 7. This CDR3 is 15 amino acids long. From germline, CDR1 is MNHEY and CDR2 SMNVEV (reference sequence). In DNA, the CDR3 is TGTGCCAGCAGTTTACTACAGGGGGCTATGGCACCCCTCCACTTT. Its translation is CASSLLQGAMAPLHF.

V usage is TRBV7-9 and J usage is TRBJ2-1; the match to TRBD1 covers 7 bases. J was trimmed by 0 bases and V by 4 bases; bases with no gene match: 15. The CDR3 length is 19 residues. The germline CDR1 and CDR2 sequences are SEHNR and FQNEAQ (reference sequence). The CDR3 spells CASSSFRTTGIISYNEQFF. The CDR3 nucleotides are TGTGCCAGCAGCTCATTTCGCACGACAGGGATTATCTCCTACAATGAGCAGTTCTTC.

The rearrangement joins TRBV7-9 to TRBJ1-1, with unresolved D. The CDR3 extends over 17 amino acids. Germline V gene sequence: CDR1 SEHNR, CDR2 FQNEAQ (reference sequence). V was clipped by 5 bases and J by 0 bases, with 19 bases between them. The CDR3 DNA sequence: TGTGCCAGCAGCCCCAGACTGAAGAGAGGGATGAACACTGAAGCTTTCTTT. It codes for CASSPRLKRGMNTEAFF.

The chain links TRBV6-1 to TRBJ1-3; D is unclear. Germline CDR1 is MNHNS and CDR2 is SASEGT. Trimming left V 7 bases short and J 6 bases short, with 16 bases between. The length of the CDR3 is 14 residues. The CDR3 sequence: CASIPAPNENTIYF. As DNA, the CDR3 is TGTGCCAGCATCCCAGCGCCAAACGAAAACACCATATATTTT.

Regarding this clone: The same CDR3 arises from other DNA sequences in this sample as well. V is TRBV28 and J is TRBJ2-7; D is uncertain. The CDR3 sequence is 12 residues long. The ends were cut back, 2 bases at V and 3 bases at J, with 5 bases in the middle. In germline, CDR1 is MDHEN, CDR2 SYDVKM. The CDR3 spells CASSLESYEQYF. CDR3 nucleotides: TGTGCCAGCAGTTTAGAGAGCTACGAGCAGTACTTC.

V usage is TRBV5-1 and J usage is TRBJ1-5; no clear D. CDR3 length: 14 residues. V lost 5 bases and J lost 2, with 11 bases in between. Germline lookup yields CDR1 SGHRS and CDR2 YFSETQ. In nucleotides, the CDR3 is TGCGCCAGCAGTGAGGGTTCGGGCAATCAGCCCCAGCATTTT. It translates to CASSEGSGNQPQHF.

This chain joins TRBV28 and TRBJ2-1; tentatively, D is TRBD1 (5 bases). The germline gives CDR1 MDHEN, CDR2 SYDVKM. The CDR3 has 16 amino acids. Trimming took 6 bases from V and 0 from J, leaving 15 bases between them. The CDR3 here is CASSPQWQGSYNEQFF. DNA for the CDR3: TGTGCCAGCAGCCCTCAGTGGCAGGGCTCCTACAATGAGCAGTTCTTC.

The chain carries TRBV28 and TRBJ2-4; D possibly uses TRBD1 or TRBD2 (6 bases each). CDR1 is MDHEN, CDR2 SYDVKM, per germline. V lost 10 bases and J lost 0, with 13 bases in between. CDR3 size: 14 residues. CDR3 region: CATDKGGAKNIQYF. The DNA of the CDR3 is TGTGCCACCGACAAGGGGGGAGCCAAAAACATTCAGTACTTC.

The V call is TRBV19, the J call TRBJ1-1, with a possible D match to TRBD1 (6 bases). CDR3 length: 14 residues. Deletions cut 4 bases from V and 5 bases from J, with 14 bases between. Per germline, CDR1 LNHDA and CDR2 SQIVND (reference sequence). CDR3 in amino acids: CASSTPGQGTEAFF. The CDR3 DNA reads TGTGCCAGTAGTACCCCCGGTCAGGGGACTGAAGCTTTCTTT.

The sample holds one count of this clone. The chain carries TRBV10-3 and TRBJ2-5, with 9 bases identical to TRBD1. Germline CDR1 and CDR2: ENHRY and SYGVKD. V trimming: 3 bases; J trimming: 3 bases; junction bases outside the gene matches: 5. This CDR3 spans 15 amino acids. CDR3 region: CAISDPGQGKETQYF. In DNA form, the CDR3 reads TGTGCCATCAGTGACCCTGGACAGGGGAAAGAGACCCAGTACTTC.

The chain combines TRBV9 with TRBJ2-2, with TRBD2 identical over 7 bases. The V gene end was trimmed by 0 bases and the J gene end by 5 bases; junction bases not matched to a gene: 7. Germline CDR1 SGDLS, CDR2 YYNGEE. The CDR3 runs 16 residues. The CDR3 region has the DNA TGTGCCAGCAGCGTAGGGGTGACTAGCTCGACCGGGGAGCTGTTTTTT. This codes for CASSVGVTSSTGELFF.

The chain uses TRBV5-4 and TRBJ1-5; D is unresolved. Per the germline V gene, CDR1 is SGHNT and CDR2 is YYREEE (reference sequence). V dropped 1 base and J dropped 6 bases, with 8 bases sitting between them. This CDR3 comprises 13 residues. This chain's CDR3 is CASSLYEGQPQHF. The CDR3 DNA sequence: TGTGCCAGCAGCTTGTATGAGGGTCAGCCCCAGCATTTT.

V and J are TRBV2 and TRBJ2-3; no clear D gene. V was trimmed by 7 bases and J by 4 bases, leaving 6 bases between them. This CDR3 is built from 11 residues. Per the germline V gene, CDR1 is SNHLY and CDR2 is FYNNEI. CDR3 DNA: TGTGCCAGCAACGCAGCAGATACGCAGTATTTT. Translated, it gives CASNAADTQYF. The whole variable domain, filled in from reference TRBV2 and TRBJ2-3, reads EPEVTQTPSHQVTQMGQEVILRCVPISNHLYFYWYRQILGQKVEFLVSFYNNEISEKSEIFDDQFSVERPDGSNFTLKIRSTKLEDSAMYFCASNAADTQYFGPGTRLTVL.

The gene calls are TRBV29-1 and TRBJ2-2; the match to TRBD1 covers 8 bases. The CDR3 totals 15 residues. CDR1 is SQVTM, CDR2 ANQGSEA, per germline. With 6 bases clipped from V and 4 bases from J, the junction kept 10 bases outside the gene matches. The CDR3 loop reads CSVVTDRVGTGELFF. The CDR3 bases are TGCAGCGTAGTAACGGACAGGGTAGGCACCGGGGAGCTGTTTTTT.